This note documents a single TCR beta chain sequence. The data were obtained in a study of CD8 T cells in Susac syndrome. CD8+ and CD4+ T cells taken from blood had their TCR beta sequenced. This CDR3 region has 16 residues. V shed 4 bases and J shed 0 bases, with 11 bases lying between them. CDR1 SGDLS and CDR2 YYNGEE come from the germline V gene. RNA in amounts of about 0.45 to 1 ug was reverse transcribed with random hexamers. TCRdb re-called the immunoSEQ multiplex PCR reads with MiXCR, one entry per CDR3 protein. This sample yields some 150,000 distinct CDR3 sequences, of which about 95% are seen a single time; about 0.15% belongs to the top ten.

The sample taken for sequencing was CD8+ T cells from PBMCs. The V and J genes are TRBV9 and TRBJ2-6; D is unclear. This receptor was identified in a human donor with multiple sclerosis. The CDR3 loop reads CASSLSRNSGANVLTF. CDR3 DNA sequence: TGTGCCAGCAGCCTATCCAGGAACTCTGGGGCCAACGTCCTGACTTTC.